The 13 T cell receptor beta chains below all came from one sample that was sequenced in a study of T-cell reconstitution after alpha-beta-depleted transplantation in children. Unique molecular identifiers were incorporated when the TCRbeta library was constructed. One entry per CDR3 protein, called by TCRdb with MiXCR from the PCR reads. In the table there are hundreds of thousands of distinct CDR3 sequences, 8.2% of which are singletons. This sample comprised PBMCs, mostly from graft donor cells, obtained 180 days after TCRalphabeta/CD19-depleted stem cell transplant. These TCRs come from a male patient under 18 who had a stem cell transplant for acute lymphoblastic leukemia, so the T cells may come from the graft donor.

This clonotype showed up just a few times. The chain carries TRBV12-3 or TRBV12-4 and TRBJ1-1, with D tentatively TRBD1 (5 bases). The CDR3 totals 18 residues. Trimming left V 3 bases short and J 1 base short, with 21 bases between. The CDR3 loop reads CASSLRGYKGSGNTEAFF. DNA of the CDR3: TGTGCCAGCAGTTTGAGAGGGTACAAGGGGTCAGGGAACACTGAAGCTTTCTTT.

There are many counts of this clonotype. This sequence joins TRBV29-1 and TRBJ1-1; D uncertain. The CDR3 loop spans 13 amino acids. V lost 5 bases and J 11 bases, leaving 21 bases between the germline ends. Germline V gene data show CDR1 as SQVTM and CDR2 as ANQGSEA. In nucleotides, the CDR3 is TGCAGCGTTTTAATGCGGGCCCACCCGGAGGCTTTCTTT. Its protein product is CSVLMRAHPEAFF.

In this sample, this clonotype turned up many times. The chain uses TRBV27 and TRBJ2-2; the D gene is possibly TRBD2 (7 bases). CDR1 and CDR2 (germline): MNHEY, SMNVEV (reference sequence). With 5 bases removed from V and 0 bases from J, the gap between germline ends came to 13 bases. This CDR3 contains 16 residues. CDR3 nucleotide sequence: TGTGCCAGCAGTCCCACGGGGGGCGCGAACACCGGGGAGCTGTTTTTT. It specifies CASSPTGGANTGELFF.

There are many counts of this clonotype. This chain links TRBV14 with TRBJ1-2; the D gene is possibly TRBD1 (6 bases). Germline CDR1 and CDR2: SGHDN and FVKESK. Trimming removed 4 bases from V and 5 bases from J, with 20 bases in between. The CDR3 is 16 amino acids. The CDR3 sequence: CASSLFTARGHYGYTF. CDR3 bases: TGTGCCAGCAGCCTCTTTACGGCCAGGGGACATTATGGCTACACCTTC.

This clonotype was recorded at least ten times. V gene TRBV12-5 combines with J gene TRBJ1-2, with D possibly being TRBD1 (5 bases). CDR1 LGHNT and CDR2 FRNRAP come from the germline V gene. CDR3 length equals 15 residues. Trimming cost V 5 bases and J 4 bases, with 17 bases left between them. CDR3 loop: CASGTPSGRPYGYTF. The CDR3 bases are TGTGCTAGTGGTACCCCTTCGGGACGTCCCTATGGCTACACCTTC.

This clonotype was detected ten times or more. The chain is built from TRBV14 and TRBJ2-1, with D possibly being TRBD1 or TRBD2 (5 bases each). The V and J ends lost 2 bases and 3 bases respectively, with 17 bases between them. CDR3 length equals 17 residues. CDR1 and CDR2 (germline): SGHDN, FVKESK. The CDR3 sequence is CASSQTGRTPLYNEQFF. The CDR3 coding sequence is TGTGCCAGCAGCCAAACGGGACGGACTCCCCTCTACAATGAGCAGTTCTTC.

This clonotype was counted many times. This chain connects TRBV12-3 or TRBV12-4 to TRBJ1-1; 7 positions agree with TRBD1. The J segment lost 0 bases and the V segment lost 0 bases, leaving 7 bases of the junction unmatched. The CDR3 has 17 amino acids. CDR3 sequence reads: CASSLALGTDMNTEAFF. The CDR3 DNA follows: TGTGCCAGCAGTTTAGCGCTGGGGACAGATATGAACACTGAAGCTTTCTTT.

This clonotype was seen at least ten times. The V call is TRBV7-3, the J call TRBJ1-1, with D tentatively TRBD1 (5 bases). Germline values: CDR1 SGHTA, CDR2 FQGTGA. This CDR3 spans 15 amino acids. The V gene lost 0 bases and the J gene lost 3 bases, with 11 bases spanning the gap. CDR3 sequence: CASSLTRRGYTEAFF. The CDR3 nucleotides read TGTGCCAGCAGCTTAACGCGTCGGGGCTACACTGAAGCTTTCTTT. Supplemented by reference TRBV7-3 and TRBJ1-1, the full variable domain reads GAGVSQTPSNKVTEKGKYVELRCDPISGHTALYWYRQSLGQGPEFLIYFQGTGAADDSGLPNDRFFAVRPEGSVSTLKIQRTERGDSAVYLCASSLTRRGYTEAFFGQGTRLTVV.

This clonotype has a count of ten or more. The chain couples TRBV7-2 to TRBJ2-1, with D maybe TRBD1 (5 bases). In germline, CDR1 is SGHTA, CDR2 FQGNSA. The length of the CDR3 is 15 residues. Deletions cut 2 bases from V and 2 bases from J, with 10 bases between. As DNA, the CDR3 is TGTGCCAGCAGCTTACCAGGGAATCCCTACAATGAGCAGTTCTTC. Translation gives CASSLPGNPYNEQFF.

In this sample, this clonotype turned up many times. CDR3 bases: TGCGCCAGCAGCCAAGGAATCGGCGGGACAGGGGGTGGGGATACGCAGTATTTT. Encoded protein: CASSQGIGGTGGGDTQYF. This rearrangement joins TRBV4-3 to TRBJ2-3; 11 bases agree with TRBD1. The CDR3 loop spans 18 amino acids. Germline CDR1 LGHNA, CDR2 YSLEER. Trimming took 1 base from V and 6 from J; bases not matched to a gene: 12.

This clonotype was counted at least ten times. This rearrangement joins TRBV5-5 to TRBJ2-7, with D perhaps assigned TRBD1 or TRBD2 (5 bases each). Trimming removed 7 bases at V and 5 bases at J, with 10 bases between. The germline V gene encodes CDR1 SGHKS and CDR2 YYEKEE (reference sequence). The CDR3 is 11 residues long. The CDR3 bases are TGTGCCAGCGAGGGGTACGACGAGCAGTACTTC. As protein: CASEGYDEQYF.

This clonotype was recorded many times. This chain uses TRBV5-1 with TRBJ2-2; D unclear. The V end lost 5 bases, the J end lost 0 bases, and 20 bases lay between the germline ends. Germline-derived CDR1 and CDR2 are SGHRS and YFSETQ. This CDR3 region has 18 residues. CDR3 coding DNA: TGCGCCAGCAGTCCTTGGCTACCCGTACTTGCGAACACCGGGGAGCTGTTTTTT. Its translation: CASSPWLPVLANTGELFF.

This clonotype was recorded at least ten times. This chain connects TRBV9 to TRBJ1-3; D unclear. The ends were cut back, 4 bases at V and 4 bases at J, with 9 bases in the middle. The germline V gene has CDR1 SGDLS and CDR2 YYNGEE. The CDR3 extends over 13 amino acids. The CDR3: CASSSGLGNTIYF. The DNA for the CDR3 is TGTGCCAGCAGCTCCGGCTTGGGAAACACCATATATTTT.